Reported below is one T cell receptor (beta chain). The antigen remains unidentified. The germline CDR1 and CDR2 sequences are MNHEY and SVGAGI. This CDR3 contains 13 residues. V lost 0 bases and J 8 bases, leaving 10 bases between the germline ends. The data are from a study of neoadjuvant nivolumab and ipilimumab in lung cancer. Broader study findings: TCR sequencing covered a small number of samples. Blood richness before therapy tracked richness in tumors resected after neoadjuvant therapy.

TCRdb keeps only in-frame clones here, not all; method: immunoSEQ multiplex PCR. The profile covers tens of thousands of clones, with 75% to 95% appearing a single time and about 4.9% taken by the ten largest. The specimen comprised peripheral blood, sampled after neoadjuvant nivolumab, alone or with ipilimumab, at or shortly before surgery. This sequence was found in an adult with non-small cell lung cancer. This chain uses TRBV6-5 with TRBJ1-2, with D possibly matching TRBD1 (5 bases). The CDR3: CASSYSGTGGYTF. Written as DNA, the CDR3 is TGTGCCAGCAGTTACTCGGGGACCGGGGGCTACACCTTC.